The 27 T cell receptor beta chains below all came from one sample that was sequenced in a study of blood T cell repertoires in COVID-19. Some clones are missing from TCRdb's copy, which holds only in-frame ones; the method was immunoSEQ multiplex PCR. The top ten clones hold 7.8% of a sample with about 480,000 clones, around 90% of them seen once. Sequencing input: peripheral blood. The source is a woman aged 50 to 60 with COVID-19, enrolled during active disease.

The rearrangement joins TRBV29-1 to TRBJ1-2, with TRBD1 matching 10 bases. There are 13 residues in the CDR3. CDR1 and CDR2 from the germline V gene are SQVTM and ANQGSEA. Germline trimming cut 6 bases from V and 6 bases from J; bases unmatched to any gene: 7. For the CDR3, the DNA is TGCAGCGTCGACGAGACAGGGGGCAATGGCTACACCTTC. Protein sequence: CSVDETGGNGYTF.

V gene TRBV4-2 combines with J gene TRBJ1-5, with 7 bases lining up with TRBD1. The V gene's germline CDR1 is LGHNA and CDR2 YNFKEQ. This CDR3 comprises 16 residues. Trimming at V came to 0 bases and at J to 2 bases, leaving 4 bases not matched to a gene. The CDR3 is CASSQEMGTGNQPQHF. Written as DNA, the CDR3 is TGTGCCAGCAGCCAAGAGATGGGGACAGGCAATCAGCCCCAGCATTTT.

The rearrangement uses TRBV5-4 and TRBJ1-1; 7 bases map to TRBD1. Losses at the gene ends were 0 bases for V and 14 bases for J; bases not matched to a gene: 10. The CDR3 has 13 amino acids. Per germline, CDR1 SGHNT and CDR2 YYREEE (reference sequence). This CDR3 is CASSLDRGGSLFF. Here the CDR3 DNA reads TGTGCCAGCAGCTTGGATAGAGGGGGCTCCTTATTCTTT.

The chain employs TRBV5-6 and TRBJ2-1; a weak D match, TRBD2 (5 bases). CDR3 length: 10 residues. Trimming left V 7 bases short and J 7 bases short, with 6 bases between. From germline, CDR1 is SGHDT and CDR2 YYEEEE. CDR3 amino acids: CASGRNEQFF. CDR3 in DNA: TGTGCCAGCGGGAGAAATGAGCAGTTCTTC.

The count of this clone is one. The chain employs TRBV28 and TRBJ1-5, with no clear D. This CDR3 is built from 15 residues. Germline CDR1 and CDR2: MDHEN and SYDVKM. Trimming pared 3 bases from V and 3 bases from J, leaving 12 bases between. The CDR3 sequence: CASSLGARHNQPQHF. CDR3 nucleotide sequence: TGTGCCAGCAGTTTGGGTGCCAGACACAATCAGCCCCAGCATTTT.

The chain combines TRBV5-1 with TRBJ2-7, with a tentative D call TRBD1 (5 bases). Trimming removed 2 bases at V and 6 bases at J, with 6 bases between. Looked up from germline, CDR1 is SGHRS and CDR2 is YFSETQ. The CDR3 length is 11 residues. The CDR3 coding sequence is TGCGCCAGCAGCTTAGGGGCCGAGCAGTACTTC. This gives the protein CASSLGAEQYF. The full variable domain, rest sourced from reference TRBV5-1 and TRBJ2-7, is KAGVTQTPRYLIKTRGQQVTLSCSPISGHRSVSWYQQTPGQGLQFLFEYFSETQRNKGNFPGRFSGRQFSNSRSEMNVSTLELGDSALYLCASSLGAEQYFGPGTRLTVT.

This chain uses TRBV27 with TRBJ2-3, with TRBD1 matching 9 bases. The CDR3 length is 14 residues. After removal of 6 bases from V and 7 bases from J, the junction contained 8 bases not matched to a gene. Looked up from germline, CDR1 is MNHEY and CDR2 is SMNVEV (reference sequence). The CDR3 reads CASSPIQGANTQYF. For the CDR3, the DNA is TGTGCCAGCAGCCCCATACAGGGGGCCAATACGCAGTATTTT.

In nucleotides, the CDR3 is TGCGCCAGCAGCCACCCCGGACAGAAAACCTACAATGAGCAGTTCTTC. Translated, it gives CASSHPGQKTYNEQFF. This chain links TRBV4-1 with TRBJ2-1, with D possibly TRBD1 on 6 matching bases. The germline V gene has CDR1 MGHRA and CDR2 YSYEKL. V was trimmed by 3 bases and J by 2 bases, leaving 14 bases between them. The CDR3 consists of 16 residues.

V is TRBV2 and J is TRBJ1-2; perhaps TRBD1 as D (6 bases). Germline CDR1 is SNHLY and CDR2 is FYNNEI. The CDR3 extends over 13 amino acids. The germline V and J ends were trimmed by 3 bases and 3 bases, with 8 bases remaining between them. The CDR3 loop reads CASSEAGDYGYTF. The DNA of the CDR3 is TGTGCCAGCAGTGAGGCAGGGGACTATGGCTACACCTTC.

The genes are TRBV11-2 and TRBJ2-3, with D perhaps TRBD2 (6 bases). Germline V CDR1 and CDR2: SGHAT, FQNNGV. The CDR3 is 13 amino acids. V shed 8 bases and J shed 3 bases, with 12 bases lying between them. The CDR3 loop reads CASDMGGTDTQYF. CDR3 nucleotide sequence: TGTGCCAGCGACATGGGGGGAACAGATACGCAGTATTTT.

The V gene is TRBV11-2, the J gene TRBJ2-7; TRBD1 agrees at 9 bases. Germline V gives CDR1 SGHAT, CDR2 FQNNGV. J lost 2 bases, V lost 3 bases, and 17 bases had no gene match. The CDR3 sequence is 19 residues long. CDR3 DNA: TGTGCCAGCAGCTTGAGCTCCGGGACAGGGCGGAGGAGGGCCTACGAGCAGTACTTC. It yields the protein CASSLSSGTGRRRAYEQYF.

This clone appeared a single time. The chain joins TRBV5-4 to TRBJ1-5; 8 bases align to TRBD1. The CDR3 is 17 residues long. V shed 4 bases, J shed 3 bases, and the junction held 12 bases outside the gene matches. Germline lookup yields CDR1 SGHNT and CDR2 YYREEE (reference sequence). For the CDR3, the DNA is TGTGCCAGCAGCGGGGCCGGGACAGGCCCCCCCAATCAGCCCCAGCATTTT. This sequence encodes CASSGAGTGPPNQPQHF.

The rearrangement uses TRBV11-2 and TRBJ1-3; D unresolved. This CDR3 is built from 16 residues. CDR1 SGHAT and CDR2 FQNNGV come from the germline V gene. V lost 1 base and J lost 1, with 11 bases in between. DNA of the CDR3: TGTGCCAGCAGCTTAGCCGTACCCCGGTCTGGAAACACCATATATTTT. Its protein is CASSLAVPRSGNTIYF.

This clone was seen just once. The chain recombines TRBV15 with TRBJ2-4; no firm D call. Germline CDR1 is LNHNV and CDR2 is YYDKDF (reference sequence). The germline V and J ends were trimmed by 3 bases and 6 bases, with 9 bases remaining between them. This CDR3 spans 13 amino acids. In DNA form, the CDR3 reads TGTGCCACCAGCAGTTTTCCCGTAAACATTCAGTACTTC. The encoded protein is CATSSFPVNIQYF.

This clone was recorded only once. The chain recombines TRBV5-8 with TRBJ2-3; tentatively, D is TRBD1 (5 bases). Trimming removed 0 bases at V and 2 bases at J, with 7 bases between. Germline CDR1 reads SGHTS; CDR2 reads YDEGEE. The CDR3 runs 14 residues. The CDR3 loop reads CASSLGQSTDTQYF. The CDR3 DNA sequence: TGTGCCAGCAGCTTGGGACAGTCCACAGATACGCAGTATTTT.

This clone appeared a few times. The same CDR3 arises from other DNA sequences in this sample as well. The chain employs TRBV19 and TRBJ1-2; TRBD1 aligns across 8 bases. J gave up 3 bases and V 5 bases, and 2 bases lay outside the gene matches. In germline, CDR1 is LNHDA, CDR2 SQIVND (reference sequence). The CDR3 has 13 residues. The CDR3 region is CASSPDRDYGYTF. The DNA for the CDR3 is TGTGCCAGTAGTCCGGACAGGGACTATGGCTACACCTTC. The complete variable domain, with remaining parts taken from reference TRBV19 and TRBJ1-2, reads DGGITQSPKYLFRKEGQNVTLSCEQNLNHDAMYWYRQDPGQGLRLIYYSQIVNDFQKGDIAEGYSVSREKKESFPLTVTSAQKNPTAFYLCASSPDRDYGYTFGSGTRLTVV.

This clone showed up just once. The chain employs TRBV6-5 and TRBJ1-2; 8 positions match TRBD1. Germline V CDR1 and CDR2: MNHEY, SVGAGI. This CDR3 is 13 amino acids long. V dropped 8 bases and J dropped 3; count of bases not matched to a gene: 5. CDR3 DNA: TGTGCCAGCCGACGGGGACAGGACTATGGCTACACCTTC. Amino acids: CASRRGQDYGYTF.

V gene TRBV30 combines with J gene TRBJ1-1, with D possibly TRBD1 on 6 matching bases. The CDR3 length is 11 residues. Germline loops: CDR1 GTSNPN, CDR2 SVGIG (reference sequence). The V gene lost 2 bases and the J gene lost 8 bases, with 9 bases spanning the gap. The CDR3 sequence is CAWSMDREAFF. The CDR3 region has the DNA TGTGCCTGGAGTATGGACAGAGAAGCTTTCTTT.

The chain employs TRBV14 and TRBJ1-2, with TRBD1 identical over 9 bases. With 0 bases clipped from V and 6 bases from J, the junction kept 11 bases outside the gene matches. The CDR3 sequence is 17 residues long. Germline V gene data show CDR1 as SGHDN and CDR2 as FVKESK. The chain's CDR3 is CASSQDDHRGLVDGYTF. In nucleotides, the CDR3 is TGTGCCAGCAGCCAAGATGACCACAGGGGGCTAGTCGATGGCTACACCTTC. The full variable domain, with the rest looked up from reference TRBV14 and TRBJ1-2, is EAGVTQFPSHSVIEKGQTVTLRCDPISGHDNLYWYRRVMGKEIKFLLHFVKESKQDESGMPNNRFLAERTGGTYSTLKVQPAELEDSGVYFCASSQDDHRGLVDGYTFGSGTRLTVV.

This chain joins TRBV14 and TRBJ2-7, with D possibly being TRBD2 (5 bases). Between the trimmed V and J ends, which lost 3 bases and 5 bases, there was a span of 11 bases. Germline V gene sequence: CDR1 SGHDN, CDR2 FVKESK. The CDR3 runs to 13 residues. CDR3 sequence: CASSQWSGNEQYF. Here the CDR3 DNA reads TGTGCCAGCAGCCAGTGGTCGGGGAACGAGCAGTACTTC.

V and J are TRBV9 and TRBJ2-7; no clear D. CDR1 is SGDLS and CDR2 is YYNGEE in the germline V gene. This CDR3 is built from 14 residues. Between the trimmed V and J ends, which lost 0 bases and 1 base, there was a span of 8 bases. The CDR3 bases are TGTGCCAGCAGCGTAGAGAGCCGGTCCTACGAGCAGTACTTC. Translating it yields CASSVESRSYEQYF.

The chain has TRBV5-4 and TRBJ2-7; 7 bases agree with TRBD1. Germline CDR1 reads SGHNT; CDR2 reads YYREEE (reference sequence). This CDR3 has 15 amino acids. V shed 4 bases, J shed 0 bases, and the junction held 7 bases outside the gene matches. In DNA, the CDR3 is TGTGCCAGCAGCCGACAGGGACGTGTCTCCTACGAGCAGTACTTC. It yields the protein CASSRQGRVSYEQYF.

The CDR3 loop reads CARQGLDESRCQPQHF. The CDR3 coding sequence is TGTGCCAGACAGGGTCTGGACGAGTCCCGATGTCAGCCCCAGCATTTT. The chain employs TRBV28 and TRBJ1-5, with D tentatively TRBD1 (6 bases). With 9 bases removed from V and 6 bases from J, the gap between germline ends came to 24 bases. Germline V gene lookup returns CDR1 MDHEN and CDR2 SYDVKM. The CDR3 has 16 amino acids.

The V and J genes are TRBV7-2 and TRBJ2-1, with D possibly being TRBD1 (5 bases). In germline, CDR1 is SGHTA, CDR2 FQGNSA. This CDR3 is 16 amino acids long. The ends were cut back, 2 bases at V and 3 bases at J, with 14 bases in the middle. The CDR3 nucleotides are TGTGCCAGCAGCTTAATAGGGGCCTCGAGCTACAATGAGCAGTTCTTC. Translated: CASSLIGASSYNEQFF.

CDR3 nucleotides: TGTGCCAGCAGCTCCTTTAGCCCCGTCATCTCCTACGAGCAGTACTTC. This sequence encodes CASSSFSPVISYEQYF. V and J are TRBV11-2 and TRBJ2-7; D call uncertain. The CDR3 totals 16 residues. Germline loops: CDR1 SGHAT, CDR2 FQNNGV. V was cut by 4 bases and J by 0 bases, with 16 bases left in between.

J is TRBJ2-5 and V is TRBV10-3; D is perhaps TRBD1 (6 bases). The germline gives CDR1 ENHRY, CDR2 SYGVKD. The CDR3 runs to 16 residues. Trimming cost V 3 bases and J 5 bases, with 19 bases left between them. The CDR3 protein is CAISDTQQGYEETQYF. The DNA of the CDR3 is TGTGCCATCAGTGATACTCAACAGGGATACGAGGAGACCCAGTACTTC.

The V gene is TRBV12-3 or TRBV12-4, the J gene TRBJ1-1; tentatively, D is TRBD1 (5 bases). The V and J ends lost 3 bases and 9 bases respectively, with 8 bases between them. There are 11 residues in the CDR3. CDR3 sequence: CASSFDRKAFF. The CDR3 coding sequence is TGTGCCAGCAGTTTCGACAGAAAAGCTTTCTTT.